Presented here are 22 T cell receptor beta chains from one specimen sequenced in a study of blood T cell repertoires in COVID-19. Clones were read by immunoSEQ multiplex PCR, and TCRdb kept only the in-frame ones, dropping some. The repertoire holds about half a million clones, around 85% seen once, with about 3.2% in the top ten. Input material: peripheral blood. All receptors derive from a human donor in a cohort sampled during active COVID-19.

This clone was seen only once. The gene calls are TRBV27 and TRBJ2-7; possible D gene TRBD1, 6 bases. This CDR3 is built from 14 residues. Trimming pared 6 bases from V and 4 bases from J, leaving 16 bases between. CDR1 and CDR2 from the germline V gene are MNHEY and SMNVEV (reference sequence). The CDR3 protein is CASSADREIYEQYF. Here the CDR3 DNA reads TGTGCCAGCAGCGCGGACAGAGAAATTTACGAGCAGTACTTC.

This chain uses TRBV19 with TRBJ1-1; D is unclear. V shed 1 base and J shed 1 base, with 4 bases lying between them. The CDR3 length is 13 residues. The V gene's germline CDR1 is LNHDA and CDR2 SQIVND (reference sequence). The CDR3 DNA sequence: TGTGCCAGTAGTATAGGCGCGAACACTGAAGCTTTCTTT. Protein sequence: CASSIGANTEAFF.

The rearrangement uses TRBV19 and TRBJ2-2; TRBD2 agrees at 7 bases. Germline trimming cut 5 bases from V and 7 bases from J; bases unmatched to any gene: 19. Germline V gives CDR1 LNHDA, CDR2 SQIVND (reference sequence). The CDR3 runs 18 residues. The CDR3 region is CASSRDSSAGVGIGELFF. DNA of the CDR3: TGTGCCAGTAGTCGGGATTCATCTGCGGGAGTGGGTATCGGGGAGCTGTTTTTT.

The chain couples TRBV29-1 to TRBJ2-3, with D perhaps matching TRBD1 (7 bases). The length of the CDR3 is 14 residues. The germline V and J ends were trimmed by 8 bases and 2 bases, with 17 bases remaining between them. The germline V gene encodes CDR1 SQVTM and CDR2 ANQGSEA. The CDR3 protein is CSSPGDRHTDTQYF. In DNA, the CDR3 is TGCAGCTCCCCGGGGGACAGACACACAGATACGCAGTATTTT.

The chain is built from TRBV27 and TRBJ1-2; D gene unclear. The germline CDR1 and CDR2 sequences are MNHEY and SMNVEV (reference sequence). V was pared by 6 bases and J by 5 bases, with 19 bases between. The CDR3 length is 15 residues. CDR3 coding DNA: TGTGCCAGCAGAGGTCGGTCAGCGGGCGGATATGGCTACACCTTC. This codes for CASRGRSAGGYGYTF.

This clone was observed once. The V gene is TRBV2, the J gene TRBJ2-5; D remains unclear. Germline V gene lookup returns CDR1 SNHLY and CDR2 FYNNEI. The CDR3 covers 15 residues. V lost 4 bases to trimming and J lost 1 base, with 13 bases between them. The chain's CDR3 is CASSAHDLGQETQYF. The CDR3 DNA reads as TGTGCCAGCAGTGCACATGACTTAGGCCAAGAGACCCAGTACTTC.

The CDR3 spells CASSQDMTSGELFF. In DNA, the CDR3 is TGCGCCAGCAGCCAAGATATGACATCCGGGGAGCTGTTTTTT. The rearrangement links TRBV4-3 to TRBJ2-2, with D unclear. V lost 0 bases and J 6 bases, leaving 8 bases between the germline ends. This CDR3 spans 14 amino acids. From germline, CDR1 is LGHNA and CDR2 YSLEER.

The genes are TRBV14 and TRBJ2-3, with a tentative D call TRBD2 (5 bases). The CDR3 spans 15 residues. Germline lookup yields CDR1 SGHDN and CDR2 FVKESK. V dropped 1 base and J dropped 3 bases, with 11 bases sitting between them. The CDR3 bases are TGTGCCAGCAGCCAAGGTATGAGCGGTACAGATACGCAGTATTTT. Translation gives CASSQGMSGTDTQYF.

The V and J genes are TRBV14 and TRBJ2-3; D is possibly TRBD2 (5 bases). The CDR3 is made up of 15 amino acids. CDR1 SGHDN and CDR2 FVKESK come from the germline V gene. Trimming removed 0 bases from V and 0 bases from J, with 7 bases in between. CDR3 amino acids: CASSQDGVSTDTQYF. The CDR3, as DNA: TGTGCCAGCAGCCAAGACGGGGTTAGCACAGATACGCAGTATTTT.

This clone was observed a single time. The chain links TRBV3-1 (or the pseudogene TRBV3-2) to TRBJ2-2; possible D gene TRBD2, 6 bases. CDR1 and CDR2 from the germline V gene are LGHDT and YNNKEL (reference sequence). V lost 3 bases to trimming and J lost 3 bases, with 8 bases between them. This CDR3 is built from 14 residues. The CDR3, as DNA: TGTGCCAGCAGCCAGCGGGGCTACACCGGGGAGCTGTTTTTT. Protein: CASSQRGYTGELFF.

The chain combines TRBV14 with TRBJ1-1, with D unresolved. Trimming took off 0 bases at V and 0 bases at J, with 8 bases between the two ends. Germline V gene lookup returns CDR1 SGHDN and CDR2 FVKESK. This CDR3 has 15 amino acids. This chain's CDR3 is CASSQDNSMNTEAFF. The CDR3 DNA reads as TGTGCCAGCAGCCAAGATAACAGCATGAACACTGAAGCTTTCTTT.

V and J are TRBV19 and TRBJ2-3; the match to TRBD1 covers 10 bases. The CDR3 totals 16 residues. The trim removed 5 bases at V and 2 bases at J, leaving 7 bases unmatched. Germline CDR1 reads LNHDA; CDR2 reads SQIVND (reference sequence). CDR3 coding DNA: TGTGCCAGTAGTCCAACCGGGACAGGGGCCACAGATACGCAGTATTTT. This codes for CASSPTGTGATDTQYF.

This chain uses TRBV20-1 with TRBJ2-4; 7 positions match TRBD1. The V segment lost 6 bases and the J segment 6 bases; nucleotides outside the gene matches: 8. The CDR3 extends over 13 amino acids. CDR1 is DFQATT and CDR2 is SNEGSKA in the germline V gene (reference sequence). The CDR3 region has the DNA TGCAGTGCCAGTGGACAGGTTAGAAACATTCAGTACTTC. Translating it yields CSASGQVRNIQYF.

The genes are TRBV12-3 or TRBV12-4 and TRBJ2-7; 7 bases are a match to TRBD1. The CDR3 sequence is 13 residues long. J gave up 6 bases and V 6 bases, and 8 bases lay outside the gene matches. The CDR3 is CASSPTGLGEQYF. As DNA, the CDR3 is TGTGCCAGCAGCCCGACAGGGTTGGGCGAGCAGTACTTC.

This clone came up a few times. The gene calls are TRBV7-3 and TRBJ1-5; D unresolved. This CDR3 is 13 amino acids long. The germline V gene encodes CDR1 SGHTA and CDR2 FQGTGA. V was shortened by 0 bases and J by 9 bases, with 9 bases between the two germline ends. In DNA, the CDR3 is TGTGCCAGCAGCTTAACGCCAGGTGGGCCCCAGCATTTT. Translated, it gives CASSLTPGGPQHF.

The chain links TRBV3-1 (or the pseudogene TRBV3-2) to TRBJ1-5, with a weak D call TRBD1 (6 bases). The CDR3 runs to 15 residues. Germline V gene lookup returns CDR1 LGHDT and CDR2 YNNKEL (reference sequence). The ends were cut back, 3 bases at V and 4 bases at J, with 13 bases in the middle. This chain's CDR3 is CASSQGGARNQPQHF. The CDR3 nucleotides are TGTGCCAGCAGCCAGGGGGGGGCGAGGAATCAGCCCCAGCATTTT.

The V gene is TRBV7-8, the J gene TRBJ1-1, with 10 bases fitting TRBD1. The germline CDR1 and CDR2 sequences are SGHVS and FQNEAQ. This CDR3 contains 15 residues. V shed 5 bases, J shed 5 bases, and the junction held 8 bases outside the gene matches. Here the CDR3 DNA reads TGTGCCAGCAGCAGAAGAGGGACAGGGGATACTGAAGCTTTCTTT. It is translated as CASSRRGTGDTEAFF.

The rearrangement links TRBV6-5 to TRBJ2-7, with 7 bases fitting TRBD1. CDR3 length equals 13 residues. V lost 2 bases to trimming and J lost 4 bases; unmatched junction nucleotides: 2. Looked up from germline, CDR1 is MNHEY and CDR2 is SVGAGI. The CDR3 sequence is CASSYQDRYEQYF. The CDR3 DNA is TGTGCCAGCAGTTACCAGGACAGGTACGAGCAGTACTTC.

This clone was observed a single time. The chain couples TRBV7-2 to TRBJ2-5; TRBD1 is a possible D gene (6 bases). V was pared by 2 bases and J by 5 bases, with 15 bases between. The germline gives CDR1 SGHTA, CDR2 FQGNSA. This CDR3 has 15 amino acids. The CDR3 DNA is TGTGCCAGCAGCTTACTAGGGGAAAGGGGGGAGACCCAGTACTTC. Its protein product is CASSLLGERGETQYF.

The chain couples TRBV28 to TRBJ2-7, with D maybe TRBD1 (5 bases). CDR3 length equals 16 residues. Germline V CDR1 and CDR2: MDHEN, SYDVKM. V lost 4 bases, J lost 4 bases, and 20 bases lay in between. CDR3 region: CASSYPLEFRAYEQYF. The CDR3 bases are TGTGCCAGCAGTTACCCCTTGGAGTTCAGGGCTTACGAGCAGTACTTC.

The CDR3 DNA follows: TGTGCCAGCAGCGTAGCAGGGCTCCTCTATGGCTACACCTTC. Its translation: CASSVAGLLYGYTF. The rearrangement uses TRBV9 and TRBJ1-2, with a possible D match to TRBD1 (5 bases). CDR1 and CDR2 (germline): SGDLS, YYNGEE. V was pared by 0 bases and J by 4 bases, with 10 bases between. CDR3 size: 14 residues.

This CDR3 reads CASSISAGSGANVLTF. The CDR3 nucleotides are TGTGCCAGTAGTATATCGGCCGGGTCTGGGGCCAACGTCCTGACTTTC. The rearrangement joins TRBV19 to TRBJ2-6; no clear D gene. Germline loops: CDR1 LNHDA, CDR2 SQIVND (reference sequence). The CDR3 is made up of 16 amino acids. Between the trimmed V and J ends, which lost 2 bases and 1 base, there was a span of 9 bases.